The 11 T cell receptor beta chains in this list originate from one sample, sequenced in a study of blood T cells in healthy people across ages. Together with a sample-barcoded 5' primer, a J-beta primer mix was included in a second PCR lasting about 6 to 12 cycles. TCRdb re-called the 5' RACE reads through MiXCR, storing one row per CDR3 protein. The sample includes 590,000 or so distinct CDR3 sequences, 25% to 30% seen only once; the top ten take 15% to 17%. Sequencing input: blood. Receptors were obtained from a woman older than 75 in good health.

This clonotype has a count of ten or more. This chain connects TRBV9 to TRBJ2-7; tentatively, D is TRBD1 or TRBD2 (5 bases each). CDR3 length equals 15 residues. Germline V gene data show CDR1 as SGDLS and CDR2 as YYNGEE. V was cut by 0 bases and J by 6 bases, with 16 bases left in between. The CDR3, as DNA: TGTGCCAGCAGCGTAGGAGGGGACGAATATAGCGAGCAGTACTTC. Its translation is CASSVGGDEYSEQYF.

This clonotype was observed at least ten times. The J gene is TRBJ2-5, the V gene TRBV20-1; 7 positions agree with TRBD1. The CDR3 sequence is 13 residues long. Trimming cost V 6 bases and J 3 bases; bases outside gene matches: 7. CDR1 and CDR2 (germline): DFQATT, SNEGSKA (reference sequence). CDR3: CSAVRQGKETQYF. Written as DNA, the CDR3 is TGCAGTGCCGTTCGACAGGGCAAAGAGACCCAGTACTTC.

This clonotype was detected many times. The CDR3: CASSLAEGTEAFF. CDR3 DNA: TGTGCCAGCAGCTTAGCGGAGGGCACTGAAGCTTTCTTT. The chain is built from TRBV7-2 and TRBJ1-1; no clear D. The CDR3 loop spans 13 amino acids. Deletions cut 0 bases from V and 4 bases from J, with 6 bases between. Germline V gene lookup returns CDR1 SGHTA and CDR2 FQGNSA.

Points on this clonotype: The junction differs from germline at one of its ends, possibly a read error. This chain links TRBV6-6 with TRBJ1-2; maybe TRBD1 (5 bases). Germline assignment: CDR1 MNHNY and CDR2 SVGAGI (reference sequence). The CDR3 extends over 13 amino acids. This chain's CDR3 is CASSPDGDYDYTF. Written as DNA, the CDR3 is TGCGCCAGCAGTCCTGACGGGGACTATGACTACACCTTC.

This clonotype appeared many times. CDR3 sequence: CASSLGGGVYYEQYF. CDR3 DNA: TGTGCCAGCAGTTTGGGAGGGGGTGTTTACTACGAGCAGTACTTC. The chain joins TRBV27 to TRBJ2-7, with a weak D call TRBD2 (7 bases). V was clipped by 3 bases and J by 3 bases, with 15 bases between them. The CDR3 loop spans 15 amino acids. From germline, CDR1 is MNHEY and CDR2 SMNVEV (reference sequence).

J is TRBJ1-1 and V is TRBV6-5, with TRBD1 identical over 7 bases. The CDR3 length is 16 residues. The germline CDR1 and CDR2 sequences are MNHEY and SVGAGI. With 5 bases clipped from V and 2 bases from J, the junction kept 11 bases outside the gene matches. Here the CDR3 reads CASSRQGPPRNTEAFF. For the CDR3, the DNA is TGTGCCAGCAGTCGACAGGGCCCACCTAGAAACACTGAAGCTTTCTTT.

Details on this clonotype: Relative to the germline gene, one junction end is altered; a read error may explain this. The V gene is TRBV7-7, the J gene TRBJ1-3; TRBD1 matches at 8 bases. Germline values: CDR1 SSHAT, CDR2 FNYEAQ (reference sequence). CDR3 length: 14 residues. The CDR3 sequence: CASSPDRGGNTIYF. CDR3 bases: TGTGCTAGCAGCCCTGACAGGGGAGGGAACACCATATATTTT.

This clonotype was counted many times. Compared with germline, one end of the junction differs, possibly owing to a read error. V is TRBV5-1 and J is TRBJ2-3; the match to TRBD2 covers 8 bases. The CDR3 runs 15 residues. Per the germline V gene, CDR1 is SGHRS and CDR2 is YFSETQ. The DNA of the CDR3 is TGTGCCAGCAGTTCTATGACTAGCGGCACAGATACGCAGTATTTT. Amino acids: CASSSMTSGTDTQYF.

This chain links TRBV20-1 with TRBJ2-3; the D is unclear. V was clipped by 3 bases and J by 1 base, with 11 bases between them. The CDR3 sequence is 14 residues long. Germline CDR1 and CDR2: DFQATT and SNEGSKA (reference sequence). The CDR3 loop is CSARIQWGTDTQYF. The CDR3 DNA follows: TGCAGTGCTAGGATCCAGTGGGGCACAGATACGCAGTATTTT.

The chain is built from TRBV20-1 and TRBJ2-4, with D hard to call. The DNA end lines up better with TRBJ2-7; the J call may be wrong. Germline CDR1 DFQATT, CDR2 SNEGSKA (reference sequence). The CDR3 sequence is 14 residues long. CDR3 bases: TGCAGTGCCCCAAGATTGAGGCCCTCCTACGAGCAGTACTTC. Translation gives CSAPRLRPSYEQYF.

V gene TRBV20-1 combines with J gene TRBJ2-2; a weak D match, TRBD2 (7 bases). The CDR3 runs 15 residues. V dropped 6 bases and J dropped 6 bases, with 20 bases sitting between them. CDR1 is DFQATT and CDR2 is SNEGSKA in the germline V gene (reference sequence). CDR3 DNA: TGCAGTGCCCGGGGGGCCAGGGGTAGCGCCGGGGAGCTGTTTTTT. It codes for CSARGARGSAGELFF.